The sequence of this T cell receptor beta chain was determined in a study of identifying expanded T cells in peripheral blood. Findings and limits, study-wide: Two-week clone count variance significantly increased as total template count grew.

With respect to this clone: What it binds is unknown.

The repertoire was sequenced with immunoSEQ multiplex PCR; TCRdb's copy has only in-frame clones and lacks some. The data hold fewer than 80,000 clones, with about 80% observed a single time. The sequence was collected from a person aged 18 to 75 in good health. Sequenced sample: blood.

Written as DNA, the CDR3 is TGTGCCAGCAGTTCACGGGCGGCCGGGTCCTACAATGAGCAGTTCTTC. Encoded protein: CASSSRAAGSYNEQFF. The genes are TRBV7-9 and TRBJ2-1; no clear D. CDR1 is SEHNR and CDR2 is FQNEAQ in the germline V gene (reference sequence). This CDR3 has 16 amino acids. V shed 6 bases and J shed 1 base, with 16 bases lying between them.